The entry that follows covers one TCR beta chain sequence. No antigen is known for it. One entry per CDR3 protein, called by TCRdb with MiXCR from the 5' RACE reads. The sample carries under 200,000 distinct CDR3 sequences, around 10% recorded once. This sample was taken from a study of T-cell memory formation after mild COVID-19. Study as a whole: Largely donor-specific sequence clusters came from a couple of donors. Overall study findings and caveats: What remained unconfirmed was the SARS-CoV-2 specificity of second-wave clones peaking on day 37. CD4/CD8 balance held among clones contracting day 15 to 85, and later expanders leaned CD4+. Shrinking CD4+ clones were chiefly CM and EM; CD8+ ones were chiefly EMRA.

This CDR3 has 15 residues. Between the trimmed V and J ends, which lost 5 bases and 2 bases, there was a span of 15 bases. Germline CDR1 and CDR2: SGHNT and YYREEE (reference sequence). Material: PBMCs or a T cell subset sorted from them (not recorded which). The chain has TRBV5-4 and TRBJ2-3; D may be TRBD2 (7 bases). The source of this sequence is a man aged 18 to 35 who had mild COVID-19 (a few samples of this study predate the infection). Cell type and time point are not known. For the CDR3, the DNA is TGTGCCAGCAGTAAACGGGGGGCCATCACAGATACGCAGTATTTT. The encoded protein is CASSKRGAITDTQYF. The full variable domain, its missing parts supplied by reference TRBV5-4 and TRBJ2-3, is ETGVTQSPTHLIKTRGQQVTLRCSSQSGHNTVSWYQQALGQGPQFIFQYYREEENGRGNFPPRFSGLQFPNYSSELNVNALELDDSALYLCASSKRGAITDTQYFGPGTRLTVL.